These 27 T cell receptor beta chains were sequenced from one sample in a study of blood T cell repertoires in COVID-19. Profiled with immunoSEQ multiplex PCR; TCRdb holds only in-frame clones, not every one. Here the sample spans over 60,000 clones, about four fifths being singletons. The sample was peripheral blood. All receptors come from a human donor in a cohort sampled during active COVID-19.

V is TRBV15 and J is TRBJ1-5; 9 bases fit TRBD1. The CDR3 consists of 15 residues. The germline CDR1 and CDR2 sequences are LNHNV and YYDKDF (reference sequence). With V trimmed by 5 bases and J by 5 bases, 7 bases remained unmatched. CDR3 in DNA: TGTGCCACCAGCCCTCACAGGGGGCGGCATCAGCCCCAGCATTTT. The encoded protein is CATSPHRGRHQPQHF.

V gene TRBV18 combines with J gene TRBJ1-6, with a possible D match to TRBD1 (5 bases). The CDR3 consists of 14 residues. Trimming cost V 3 bases and J 5 bases, with 8 bases left between them. Germline V gene lookup returns CDR1 KGHSH and CDR2 LQKENI. The CDR3 DNA reads as TGTGCCAGCTCACCCCAAGGGGATAATTCACCCCTCCACTTT. Translating it yields CASSPQGDNSPLHF.

The chain combines TRBV4-3 with TRBJ2-7; no definite D call. Trimming removed 0 bases from V and 1 base from J, with 7 bases in between. The V gene's germline CDR1 is LGHNA and CDR2 YSLEER. This CDR3 contains 14 residues. The CDR3 sequence is CASSQEPSSYEQYF. The CDR3 DNA reads TGCGCCAGCAGCCAAGAACCGAGTTCCTACGAGCAGTACTTC.

The V gene is TRBV25-1, the J gene TRBJ1-2; 7 bases align to TRBD1. Germline CDR1 and CDR2: MGHDK and SYGVNS. V dropped 8 bases and J dropped 6; count of bases not matched to a gene: 12. The CDR3 is 14 residues long. The CDR3 DNA is TGTGCCAGCGGAAGACAGGGAGAGGAGCATGGCTACACCTTC. This codes for CASGRQGEEHGYTF.

This clone has just one count. The chain combines TRBV10-3 with TRBJ1-2; maybe TRBD1 (5 bases). V lost 0 bases, J lost 8 bases, and 19 bases lay in between. The V gene's germline CDR1 is ENHRY and CDR2 SYGVKD. CDR3 size: 16 residues. As DNA, the CDR3 is TGTGCCATCAGTGAGTCGCCAGGAGGGGTTTTACGAGGCTACACCTTC. Translated, it gives CAISESPGGVLRGYTF.

This clone has just one count. The chain couples TRBV9 to TRBJ2-7; D is possibly TRBD1 (7 bases). The germline V gene has CDR1 SGDLS and CDR2 YYNGEE. This CDR3 has 11 residues. Between the trimmed V and J ends, which lost 4 bases and 6 bases, there was a span of 8 bases. CDR3 bases: TGTGCCAGCAGCCAGGGGGGCGAGCAGTACTTC. As protein: CASSQGGEQYF.

V is TRBV7-6 and J is TRBJ2-7, with TRBD2 identical over 7 bases. CDR3 size: 15 residues. The germline CDR1 and CDR2 sequences are SGHVS and FNYEAQ. Trimming cost V 5 bases and J 5 bases; bases outside gene matches: 12. This CDR3 reads CASSIEGAGINEQYF. CDR3 DNA: TGTGCCAGCAGCATAGAGGGAGCGGGGATCAACGAGCAGTACTTC.

The chain uses TRBV25-1 and TRBJ2-7; the match to TRBD1 covers 9 bases. Losses at the gene ends were 5 bases for V and 5 bases for J; bases not matched to a gene: 13. Germline V gene data show CDR1 as MGHDK and CDR2 as SYGVNS. This CDR3 is built from 16 residues. This chain's CDR3 is CASSFDLGTGRDEQYF. The CDR3 DNA reads as TGTGCCAGCAGTTTTGATTTGGGGACAGGGAGAGACGAGCAGTACTTC.

This sequence joins TRBV11-2 and TRBJ1-1; the D is unclear. CDR3 length: 14 residues. V lost 2 bases to trimming and J lost 1 base, with 8 bases between them. Germline-derived CDR1 and CDR2 are SGHAT and FQNNGV. CDR3 nucleotides: TGTGCCAGCAGCTTAATTCCGGGGAACACTGAAGCTTTCTTT. It encodes CASSLIPGNTEAFF.

The genes are TRBV5-1 and TRBJ2-3, with 8 bases that match TRBD2. The V segment lost 1 base and the J segment 3 bases; nucleotides outside the gene matches: 10. CDR1 and CDR2 from the germline V gene are SGHRS and YFSETQ. CDR3 length: 17 residues. The CDR3 spells CASSLQPAGGGTDTQYF. The CDR3 DNA reads TGCGCCAGCAGCTTGCAGCCGGCGGGGGGTGGAACAGATACGCAGTATTTT.

The chain recombines TRBV20-1 with TRBJ1-3; no clear D gene. The CDR3 covers 10 residues. Germline CDR1 DFQATT, CDR2 SNEGSKA (reference sequence). Trimming removed 6 bases at V and 3 bases at J, with 3 bases between. CDR3 nucleotide sequence: TGCAGTGCCGTTGGAAACACCATATATTTT. The encoded protein is CSAVGNTIYF.

This rearrangement joins TRBV10-3 to TRBJ1-3; D not certain. The CDR3 sequence is 14 residues long. Germline V CDR1 and CDR2: ENHRY, SYGVKD. V was pared by 7 bases and J by 1 base, with 11 bases between. In nucleotides, the CDR3 is TGTGCCATCACAGCGCGAGAGTCTGGAAACACCATATATTTT. Its protein product is CAITARESGNTIYF.

CDR3 sequence: CASSPRRFGYGYTF. Written as DNA, the CDR3 is TGTGCCAGCAGCCCCCGGAGGTTCGGCTATGGCTACACCTTC. The chain uses TRBV13 and TRBJ1-2; the D is unclear. Germline V gives CDR1 PRHDT, CDR2 FYEKMQ (reference sequence). V gave up 5 bases and J gave up 4 bases, with 14 bases separating them. The CDR3 runs 14 residues.

The rearrangement joins TRBV27 to TRBJ1-5; D ambiguous. This CDR3 has 13 residues. The V gene lost 8 bases and the J gene lost 3 bases, with 11 bases spanning the gap. Germline V lookup: CDR1 MNHEY, CDR2 SMNVEV (reference sequence). The CDR3 nucleotides are TGTGCCAGCGCCCCGGGGTTCAATCAGCCCCAGCATTTT. Residues: CASAPGFNQPQHF.

This chain joins TRBV11-1 and TRBJ2-1; D not resolved. V lost 1 base and J lost 8, with 12 bases in between. The germline gives CDR1 SGHAT, CDR2 FQDESV (reference sequence). CDR3 length equals 14 residues. The CDR3 spells CASSLVAKSDEQFF. As DNA, the CDR3 is TGTGCCAGCAGCTTAGTAGCCAAATCTGATGAGCAGTTCTTC.

This clone appeared once. The chain combines TRBV6-5 with TRBJ2-1, with TRBD1 matching over 7 bases. Trimming removed 0 bases from V and 10 bases from J; junction bases left unmatched: 3. The CDR3 consists of 13 residues. Germline V gene sequence: CDR1 MNHEY, CDR2 SVGAGI. Here the CDR3 reads CASSYSGGREQFF. The CDR3 region has the DNA TGTGCCAGCAGTTACTCAGGGGGCCGGGAGCAGTTCTTC.

The chain recombines TRBV24-1 with TRBJ2-3; D is unresolved. The CDR3 sequence is 13 residues long. V lost 4 bases to trimming and J lost 6 bases, with 10 bases between them. Germline V gene data show CDR1 as KGHDR and CDR2 as SFDVKD. DNA for the CDR3: TGTGCCACCAGTGACCCTAACGGGGATACGCAGTATTTT. Protein sequence: CATSDPNGDTQYF.

The J gene is TRBJ2-1, the V gene TRBV4-2; 9 positions agree with TRBD2. V trimming: 0 bases; J trimming: 6 bases; junction bases outside the gene matches: 6. The CDR3 has 16 residues. Germline CDR1 reads LGHNA; CDR2 reads YNFKEQ. The DNA of the CDR3 is TGTGCCAGCAGCCAAGATGTGGGCGGGGGGGGCAATGAGCAGTTCTTC. It specifies CASSQDVGGGGNEQFF.

The chain is built from TRBV9 and TRBJ1-3; no clear D gene. In germline, CDR1 is SGDLS, CDR2 YYNGEE. The CDR3 extends over 17 amino acids. V lost 0 bases and J 0 bases, leaving 13 bases between the germline ends. The CDR3 DNA is TGTGCCAGCAGCGTAGTTTTACACCAAAACTCTGGAAACACCATATATTTT. Its protein is CASSVVLHQNSGNTIYF.

The chain has TRBV19 and TRBJ2-7, with 8 bases that match TRBD2. V shed 9 bases and J 2 bases; nucleotides not matched to a gene: 3. This CDR3 region has 12 residues. CDR1 and CDR2 from the germline V gene are LNHDA and SQIVND (reference sequence). CDR3 sequence reads: CARRGGPYEQYF. The CDR3 region has the DNA TGTGCCAGACGGGGGGGACCCTACGAGCAGTACTTC.

The rearrangement uses TRBV15 and TRBJ1-2, with 7 bases aligning to TRBD1. CDR1 and CDR2 (germline): LNHNV, YYDKDF (reference sequence). The ends lost 5 bases at V and 4 bases at J; junction bases unmatched: 10. The CDR3 covers 15 residues. The CDR3 region has the DNA TGTGCCACCAGCTCAACGACAGGGCCCCTCTATGGCTACACCTTC. As protein: CATSSTTGPLYGYTF.

The chain employs TRBV4-1 and TRBJ1-2; D is possibly TRBD1 (6 bases). The CDR3 sequence is 16 residues long. Trimming stripped 0 bases from V and 3 bases from J, with 14 bases between. Germline CDR1 MGHRA, CDR2 YSYEKL. The CDR3 bases are TGCGCCAGCAGCCAAGAAGTCTCCAGGGGATACTATGGCTACACCTTC. It encodes CASSQEVSRGYYGYTF.

J is TRBJ1-1 and V is TRBV7-8, with 7 bases aligning to TRBD1. CDR3 length: 18 amino acids. V gave up 3 bases and J gave up 4 bases; unmatched junction bases: 17. CDR1 SGHVS and CDR2 FQNEAQ come from the germline V gene. The CDR3 DNA sequence: TGTGCCAGCAGCTTGATGATGTGGGCAGATCGACAGGGCACTGAAGCTTTCTTT. Translated: CASSLMMWADRQGTEAFF.

This sequence joins TRBV6-5 and TRBJ1-2, with D perhaps TRBD1 (6 bases). V dropped 6 bases and J dropped 8 bases, with 16 bases sitting between them. The germline gives CDR1 MNHEY, CDR2 SVGAGI. The CDR3 spans 13 residues. DNA of the CDR3: TGTGCCAGCAGACTAGGGGGAGGGAGCGGCTACACCTTC. It codes for CASRLGGGSGYTF.

J is TRBJ1-5 and V is TRBV29-1; 8 bases are shared with TRBD1. The ends lost 0 bases at V and 7 bases at J; junction bases unmatched: 2. CDR3 length: 13 amino acids. Germline V gene data show CDR1 as SQVTM and CDR2 as ANQGSEA. As DNA, the CDR3 is TGCAGCGTTGAAGAAGGACAGGGACAGCCCCAGCATTTT. Its translation: CSVEEGQGQPQHF.

The V and J genes are TRBV30 and TRBJ1-2; 9 bases are shared with TRBD1. The CDR3 has 15 residues. V lost 1 base and J lost 0; bases outside the gene matches: 3. Per germline, CDR1 GTSNPN and CDR2 SVGIG (reference sequence). CDR3 sequence (DNA): TGTGCCTGGAGTGGGGGACAGGGTTCTAACTATGGCTACACCTTC. Translated: CAWSGGQGSNYGYTF.

This chain uses TRBV7-8 with TRBJ2-1; 10 positions agree with TRBD1. CDR3 length: 16 amino acids. Per the germline V gene, CDR1 is SGHVS and CDR2 is FQNEAQ. With 5 bases clipped from V and 4 bases from J, the junction kept 8 bases outside the gene matches. The CDR3 region has the DNA TGTGCCAGCAGCCCGTACCGGACAGGGGGTTACAATGAGCAGTTCTTC. Translating it yields CASSPYRTGGYNEQFF.